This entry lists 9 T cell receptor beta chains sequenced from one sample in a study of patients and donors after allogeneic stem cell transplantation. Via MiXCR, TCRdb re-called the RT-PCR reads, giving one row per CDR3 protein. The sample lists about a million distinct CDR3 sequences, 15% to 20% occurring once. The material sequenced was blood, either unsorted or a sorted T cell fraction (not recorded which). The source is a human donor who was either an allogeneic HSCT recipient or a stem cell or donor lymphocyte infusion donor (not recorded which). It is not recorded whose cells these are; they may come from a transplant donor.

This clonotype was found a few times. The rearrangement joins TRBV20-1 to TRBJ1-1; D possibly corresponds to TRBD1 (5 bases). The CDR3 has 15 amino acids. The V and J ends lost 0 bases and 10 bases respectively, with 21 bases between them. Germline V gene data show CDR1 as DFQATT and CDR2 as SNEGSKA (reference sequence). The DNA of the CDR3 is TGCAGTGCTAGAGAAGGTGGTATAGGGGTTTTGGTAGCTTTCTTT. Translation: CSAREGGIGVLVAFF.

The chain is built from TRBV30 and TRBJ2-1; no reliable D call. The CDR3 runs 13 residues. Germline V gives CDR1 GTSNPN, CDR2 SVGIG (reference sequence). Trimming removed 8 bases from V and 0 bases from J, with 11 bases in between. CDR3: CAPSASSYNEQFF. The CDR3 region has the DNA TGTGCCCCGAGCGCTAGCTCCTACAATGAGCAGTTCTTC.

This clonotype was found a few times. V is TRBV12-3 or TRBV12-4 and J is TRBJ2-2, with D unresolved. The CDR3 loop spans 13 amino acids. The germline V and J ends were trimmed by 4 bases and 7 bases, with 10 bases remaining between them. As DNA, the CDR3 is TGTGCCAGCAGTTCATCCCTAGGCGGGGAGCTGTTTTTT. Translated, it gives CASSSSLGGELFF.

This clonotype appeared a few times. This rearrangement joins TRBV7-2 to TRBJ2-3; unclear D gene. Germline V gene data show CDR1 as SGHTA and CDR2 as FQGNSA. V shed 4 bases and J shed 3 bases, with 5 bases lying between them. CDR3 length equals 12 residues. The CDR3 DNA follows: TGTGCCAGCAGCTATTATACAGATACGCAGTATTTT. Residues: CASSYYTDTQYF.

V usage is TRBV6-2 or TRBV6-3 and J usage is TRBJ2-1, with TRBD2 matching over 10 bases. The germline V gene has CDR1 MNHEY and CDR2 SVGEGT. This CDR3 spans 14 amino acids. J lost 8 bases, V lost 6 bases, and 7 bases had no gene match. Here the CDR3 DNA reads TGTGCCAGCAGCAAGCGGGGGGGCCGAGATGAGCAGTTCTTC. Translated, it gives CASSKRGGRDEQFF.

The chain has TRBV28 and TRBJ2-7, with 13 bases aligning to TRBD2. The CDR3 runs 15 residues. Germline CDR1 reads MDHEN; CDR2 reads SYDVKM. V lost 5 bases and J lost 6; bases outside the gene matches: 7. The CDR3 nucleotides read TGTGCCAGCAGTCCTACGGGACTAGCGGGACGCGAGCAGTACTTC. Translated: CASSPTGLAGREQYF.

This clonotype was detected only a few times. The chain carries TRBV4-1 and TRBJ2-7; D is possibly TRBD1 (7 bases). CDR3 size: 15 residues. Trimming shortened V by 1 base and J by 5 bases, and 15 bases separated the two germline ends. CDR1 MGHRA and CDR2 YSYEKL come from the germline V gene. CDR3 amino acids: CASSQGGGGQDEQYF. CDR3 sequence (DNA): TGCGCCAGCAGCCAAGGAGGAGGGGGCCAGGACGAGCAGTACTTC.

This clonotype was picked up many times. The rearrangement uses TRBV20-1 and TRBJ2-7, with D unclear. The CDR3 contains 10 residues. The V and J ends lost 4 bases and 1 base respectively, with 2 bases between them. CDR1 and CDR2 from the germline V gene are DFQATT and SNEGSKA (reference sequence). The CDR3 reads CSANSYEQYF. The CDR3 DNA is TGCAGTGCTAATTCCTACGAGCAGTACTTC.

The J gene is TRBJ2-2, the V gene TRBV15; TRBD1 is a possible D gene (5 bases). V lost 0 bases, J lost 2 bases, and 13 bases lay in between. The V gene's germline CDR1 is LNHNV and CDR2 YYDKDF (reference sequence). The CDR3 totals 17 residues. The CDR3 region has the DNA TGTGCCACCAGCAGAGATGGGGCTATTCTTAACACCGGGGAGCTGTTTTTT. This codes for CATSRDGAILNTGELFF.